Presented here are 32 T cell receptor beta chains from one specimen sequenced in a study of blood T cell repertoires in COVID-19. The assay was immunoSEQ multiplex PCR, and TCRdb's table has in-frame clones only and misses some. This repertoire shows about 120,000 clones, more than 70% found once; its top ten account for under 5%. Sample: peripheral blood. Receptors originate from a man in his sixties with acute or convalescent COVID-19.

This clone came up a few times. V is TRBV27 and J is TRBJ2-1, with 11 bases fitting TRBD2. V was clipped by 5 bases and J by 6 bases; unmatched bases: 3. The CDR3 contains 14 residues. Germline V gene lookup returns CDR1 MNHEY and CDR2 SMNVEV (reference sequence). The CDR3 protein is CASSIAGGVNEQFF. The CDR3 DNA follows: TGTGCCAGCAGTATAGCGGGAGGGGTCAATGAGCAGTTCTTC.

This rearrangement joins TRBV7-8 to TRBJ2-3; TRBD1 might be the D (6 bases). V was pared by 5 bases and J by 7 bases, with 13 bases between. This CDR3 contains 13 residues. Germline-derived CDR1 and CDR2 are SGHVS and FQNEAQ. CDR3 DNA: TGTGCCAGCAGCCCCGGACAGCAACATACGCAGTATTTT. It codes for CASSPGQQHTQYF.

V and J are TRBV9 and TRBJ2-6, with no clear D. The CDR3 contains 15 residues. Germline CDR1 reads SGDLS; CDR2 reads YYNGEE. V gave up 2 bases and J gave up 2 bases, with 8 bases separating them. CDR3 residues: CASSVSGTGANVLTF. The CDR3 DNA sequence: TGTGCCAGCAGCGTTTCAGGTACTGGGGCCAACGTCCTGACTTTC.

V usage is TRBV5-5 and J usage is TRBJ1-2; perhaps TRBD1 as D (6 bases). CDR3 length: 16 amino acids. With 0 bases removed from V and 0 bases from J, the gap between germline ends came to 12 bases. Germline loops: CDR1 SGHKS, CDR2 YYEKEE (reference sequence). DNA for the CDR3: TGTGCCAGCAGCTTGGCCGACAGGACGTCTAACTATGGCTACACCTTC. Translated: CASSLADRTSNYGYTF.

CDR3 nucleotides: TGTGCCAGCAGAAATAGCGGGCAAATCCAAGAGACCCAGTACTTC. Encoded protein: CASRNSGQIQETQYF. The V call is TRBV27, the J call TRBJ2-5; 7 bases line up with TRBD2. The ends lost 6 bases at V and 1 base at J; junction bases unmatched: 8. CDR1 is MNHEY and CDR2 is SMNVEV in the germline V gene (reference sequence). The CDR3 has 15 amino acids.

There are a few counts of this clone. This chain joins TRBV15 and TRBJ1-5; no firm D call. CDR1 and CDR2 (germline): LNHNV, YYDKDF (reference sequence). Trimming stripped 0 bases from V and 7 bases from J, with 4 bases between. CDR3 length: 12 residues. The CDR3 here is CATSRDGQPQHF. DNA of the CDR3: TGTGCCACCAGCAGAGATGGCCAGCCCCAGCATTTT.

The V gene is TRBV5-1, the J gene TRBJ2-1; D ambiguous. CDR1 is SGHRS, CDR2 YFSETQ, per germline. Trimming removed 6 bases from V and 0 bases from J, with 13 bases in between. The CDR3 has 15 amino acids. The CDR3 region has the DNA TGCGCCAGCACCTCCTACGAGAGCTCCTACAATGAGCAGTTCTTC. It is translated as CASTSYESSYNEQFF.

This clone was seen more than once but under ten times. The CDR3 region has the DNA TGTGCCAGCACCTTGGGACAGGGGGGCTATGGCTACACCTTC. It codes for CASTLGQGGYGYTF. This chain joins TRBV28 and TRBJ1-2, with 11 nucleotides matching TRBD1. The CDR3 totals 14 residues. J was trimmed by 4 bases and V by 7 bases; bases with no gene match: 5. CDR1 and CDR2 (germline): MDHEN, SYDVKM.

The chain couples TRBV10-1 to TRBJ2-2; D ambiguous. CDR3 length: 15 amino acids. The V gene lost 3 bases and the J gene lost 3 bases, with 11 bases spanning the gap. CDR1 WNHNN and CDR2 SYGVQD come from the germline V gene (reference sequence). The CDR3 sequence: CASSESQAYTGELFF. In DNA, the CDR3 is TGCGCCAGCAGTGAAAGTCAAGCCTACACCGGGGAGCTGTTTTTT.

This clone was picked up one time. CDR3 in amino acids: CASSSGGSADTQYF. In DNA form, the CDR3 reads TGTGCCAGCAGCTCCGGGGGGTCCGCGGATACGCAGTATTTT. The J gene is TRBJ2-3, the V gene TRBV7-3; TRBD2 matches 7 bases. V was pared by 4 bases and J by 6 bases, with 7 bases of the junction left unmatched. This CDR3 region has 14 residues. Germline CDR1 SGHTA, CDR2 FQGTGA.

This chain connects TRBV19 to TRBJ2-1; 13 bases are a match to TRBD2. CDR1 and CDR2 from the germline V gene are LNHDA and SQIVND (reference sequence). The trim removed 7 bases at V and 8 bases at J, leaving 11 bases unmatched. The CDR3 contains 16 residues. The CDR3: CASIPTSGRPKDEQFF. The CDR3 DNA reads as TGTGCCAGTATTCCGACTAGCGGGAGGCCGAAGGATGAGCAGTTCTTC.

The J gene is TRBJ2-1, the V gene TRBV3-1 (or the pseudogene TRBV3-2), with 8 nucleotides matching TRBD2. With 3 bases clipped from V and 10 bases from J, the junction kept 8 bases outside the gene matches. This CDR3 has 14 residues. Per the germline V gene, CDR1 is LGHDT and CDR2 is YNNKEL (reference sequence). CDR3 amino acids: CASSQGSGSGEQFF. In DNA form, the CDR3 reads TGTGCCAGCAGCCAGGGAAGCGGGAGTGGCGAGCAGTTCTTC.

The V call is TRBV5-4, the J call TRBJ2-3; 8 bases map to TRBD1. The CDR3 is made up of 13 amino acids. Germline V gives CDR1 SGHNT, CDR2 YYREEE (reference sequence). Trimming at V came to 3 bases and at J to 6 bases, leaving 3 bases not matched to a gene. This CDR3 is CASSSQGVDTQYF. The CDR3 DNA reads as TGTGCCAGCAGCTCACAGGGGGTGGATACGCAGTATTTT.

V usage is TRBV19 and J usage is TRBJ1-5, with 7 nucleotides matching TRBD1. Per germline, CDR1 LNHDA and CDR2 SQIVND (reference sequence). J was trimmed by 1 base and V by 3 bases; bases with no gene match: 9. The CDR3 consists of 17 residues. CDR3: CASSIPRGLVSNQPQHF. As DNA, the CDR3 is TGTGCCAGTAGTATCCCGAGGGGGCTGGTGAGCAATCAGCCCCAGCATTTT.

V is TRBV9 and J is TRBJ2-3; weak D call: TRBD2 (6 bases). There are 14 residues in the CDR3. The ends were cut back, 0 bases at V and 6 bases at J, with 11 bases in the middle. Germline assignment: CDR1 SGDLS and CDR2 YYNGEE. The CDR3, as DNA: TGTGCCAGCAGCGTAGGAGGGAGGAAGGATACGCAGTATTTT. This sequence encodes CASSVGGRKDTQYF.

The rearrangement uses TRBV5-1 and TRBJ2-1; 7 bases are shared with TRBD2. This CDR3 region has 15 residues. V dropped 2 bases and J dropped 4; count of bases not matched to a gene: 6. The germline V gene has CDR1 SGHRS and CDR2 YFSETQ. For the CDR3, the DNA is TGCGCCAGCAGCTTTGGGGGGGAACAGTACAATGAGCAGTTCTTC. This gives the protein CASSFGGEQYNEQFF.

The rearrangement uses TRBV4-1 and TRBJ1-5, with a weak D call TRBD1 (5 bases). The CDR3 loop spans 17 amino acids. CDR1 and CDR2 from the germline V gene are MGHRA and YSYEKL. Between the trimmed V and J ends, which lost 0 bases and 2 bases, there was a span of 14 bases. The CDR3 sequence: CASSQEPHGGGNQPQHF. The CDR3 DNA is TGCGCCAGCAGCCAAGAGCCCCACGGGGGGGGCAATCAGCCCCAGCATTTT.

This chain uses TRBV9 with TRBJ2-2, with a possible D match to TRBD2 (5 bases). The germline V gene has CDR1 SGDLS and CDR2 YYNGEE. The CDR3 sequence is 16 residues long. V was cut by 1 base and J by 5 bases, with 15 bases left in between. The CDR3 bases are TGTGCCAGCAGCGTATCTAACCCCCCGGGGACCGGGGAGCTGTTTTTT. This sequence encodes CASSVSNPPGTGELFF.

This clone appeared once. The CDR3 DNA is TGCGCCAGCAGAGAAACAGGGGAAAACACTGAAGCTTTCTTT. Its translation: CASRETGENTEAFF. The chain carries TRBV5-1 and TRBJ1-1; 7 bases agree with TRBD1. The CDR3 totals 14 residues. With 5 bases clipped from V and 2 bases from J, the junction kept 6 bases outside the gene matches. CDR1 SGHRS and CDR2 YFSETQ come from the germline V gene.

This chain connects TRBV6-5 to TRBJ1-1; no reliable D call. Per germline, CDR1 MNHEY and CDR2 SVGAGI. CDR3 length: 13 residues. Trimming cost V 9 bases and J 0 bases, with 11 bases left between them. The CDR3 loop reads CASRSGVNTEAFF. The CDR3 coding sequence is TGTGCCAGTAGGTCGGGAGTGAACACTGAAGCTTTCTTT.

The CDR3: CASGRGQVRETQYF. In DNA form, the CDR3 reads TGTGCCAGCGGCCGTGGACAGGTCCGGGAGACCCAGTACTTC. The rearrangement joins TRBV7-2 to TRBJ2-5; 7 positions agree with TRBD1. Germline loops: CDR1 SGHTA, CDR2 FQGNSA. V lost 8 bases and J lost 5; bases outside the gene matches: 11. CDR3 length: 14 residues.

The chain combines TRBV18 with TRBJ1-4, with 7 bases that match TRBD1. The CDR3 is 15 amino acids. The germline CDR1 and CDR2 sequences are KGHSH and LQKENI. Losses at the gene ends were 2 bases for V and 6 bases for J; bases not matched to a gene: 6. DNA of the CDR3: TGTGCCAGCTCACCATCTGGCCAGGGGGATGAAAAACTGTTTTTT. Its translation: CASSPSGQGDEKLFF.

V gene TRBV10-3 combines with J gene TRBJ2-5; 7 bases match TRBD1. Germline CDR1 reads ENHRY; CDR2 reads SYGVKD. The CDR3 is 14 residues long. V dropped 5 bases and J dropped 4; count of bases not matched to a gene: 7. CDR3 loop: CAISQTGDIETQYF. Here the CDR3 DNA reads TGTGCCATCAGTCAAACAGGGGACATAGAGACCCAGTACTTC.

The genes are TRBV13 and TRBJ2-2; 7 nucleotides match TRBD1. The CDR3 sequence is 15 residues long. Trimming cost V 5 bases and J 5 bases; bases outside gene matches: 8. The germline gives CDR1 PRHDT, CDR2 FYEKMQ (reference sequence). CDR3 nucleotides: TGTGCCAGCAGCAATCGGGACAGCTTGACCGGGGAGCTGTTTTTT. It translates to CASSNRDSLTGELFF.

Turning to this clone: This CDR3 is also generated by other DNA sequences in the sample. The rearrangement links TRBV5-4 to TRBJ1-2; D is ambiguous. Trimming removed 1 base from V and 0 bases from J, with 4 bases in between. This CDR3 spans 13 amino acids. Germline CDR1 reads SGHNT; CDR2 reads YYREEE (reference sequence). The CDR3 nucleotides read TGTGCCAGCAGCTTGACAGCTAACTATGGCTACACCTTC. Its protein is CASSLTANYGYTF.

The chain couples TRBV6-5 to TRBJ2-7, with TRBD1 identical over 7 bases. The J segment lost 0 bases and the V segment lost 7 bases, leaving 9 bases of the junction unmatched. The CDR3 contains 15 residues. CDR1 and CDR2 (germline): MNHEY, SVGAGI. As DNA, the CDR3 is TGTGCCAGCACCCCCGAGGACAGGCGCTCCTACGAGCAGTACTTC. It specifies CASTPEDRRSYEQYF.

This chain uses TRBV5-1 with TRBJ2-7; 9 bases match TRBD2. V shed 0 bases, J shed 0 bases, and the junction held 1 base outside the gene matches. Germline loops: CDR1 SGHRS, CDR2 YFSETQ. The CDR3 contains 15 residues. CDR3 region: CASSLASGISYEQYF. Here the CDR3 DNA reads TGCGCCAGCAGCTTGGCTAGCGGGATCTCCTACGAGCAGTACTTC.

The chain has TRBV19 and TRBJ1-5, with 8 bases identical to TRBD1. The CDR3 totals 13 residues. CDR1 is LNHDA and CDR2 is SQIVND in the germline V gene (reference sequence). The J segment lost 6 bases and the V segment lost 11 bases, leaving 9 bases of the junction unmatched. The CDR3 DNA reads TGTGCCTCTCACCAGGGGGCGGGTCAGCCCCAGCATTTT. As protein: CASHQGAGQPQHF. Looking up the rest from reference TRBV19 and TRBJ1-5 gives the full variable domain: DGGITQSPKYLFRKEGQNVTLSCEQNLNHDAMYWYRQDPGQGLRLIYYSQIVNDFQKGDIAEGYSVSREKKESFPLTVTSAQKNPTAFYLCASHQGAGQPQHFGDGTRLSIL.

The chain uses TRBV27 and TRBJ2-1; 10 nucleotides line up with TRBD1. CDR3 size: 18 residues. J gave up 7 bases and V 8 bases, and 20 bases lay outside the gene matches. From germline, CDR1 is MNHEY and CDR2 SMNVEV (reference sequence). The CDR3 bases are TGTGCCAGCGGTACCGGGACAGGGGCCTCCTCCACATGGAATGAGCAGTTCTTC. It encodes CASGTGTGASSTWNEQFF.

V usage is TRBV28 and J usage is TRBJ2-1; the match to TRBD2 covers 7 bases. Germline CDR1 reads MDHEN; CDR2 reads SYDVKM. The CDR3 loop spans 12 amino acids. The V and J ends lost 5 bases and 11 bases, in that order; junction bases with no gene match: 6. CDR3 amino acids: CASSPLAEQQFF. DNA of the CDR3: TGTGCCAGCAGTCCGCTAGCGGAGCAGCAGTTCTTC.

The chain combines TRBV3-1 (or the pseudogene TRBV3-2) with TRBJ1-1; D possibly corresponds to TRBD1 (6 bases). The length of the CDR3 is 14 residues. Trimming shortened V by 6 bases and J by 3 bases, and 14 bases separated the two germline ends. Germline V gene lookup returns CDR1 LGHDT and CDR2 YNNKEL (reference sequence). CDR3 region: CASSPMGAHTEAFF. The CDR3 DNA follows: TGTGCCAGCAGTCCAATGGGGGCGCACACTGAAGCTTTCTTT.

In this sample, this clone turned up once. The chain uses TRBV9 and TRBJ2-7, with 11 bases identical to TRBD2. Germline V gene sequence: CDR1 SGDLS, CDR2 YYNGEE. V was clipped by 3 bases and J by 2 bases; unmatched bases: 1. The CDR3 loop spans 14 amino acids. CDR3 nucleotide sequence: TGTGCCAGCAGCGGACTAGCGGGGACCTACGAGCAGTACTTC. Encoded protein: CASSGLAGTYEQYF. Combining the CDR3 with reference TRBV9 and TRBJ2-7 gives the whole variable domain DSGVTQTPKHLITATGQRVTLRCSPRSGDLSVYWYQQSLDQGLQFLIQYYNGEERAKGNILERFSAQQFPDLHSELNLSSLELGDSALYFCASSGLAGTYEQYFGPGTRLTVT.